The 19 T cell receptor beta chains presented below share a single source sample, sequenced in a study of STAT5B mutations in CD4+ large granular lymphocyte leukemia. The data were produced by immunoSEQ multiplex PCR, yet TCRdb's version contains in-frame clones alone and is incomplete. The sample consists of approximately 41,000 clones, 65% to 90% of them appearing once. Specimen: CD4+ T cells from blood buffy coats. The origin of the receptors is a human donor in good health.

The chain combines TRBV13 with TRBJ1-5, with no clear D. This CDR3 comprises 13 residues. The germline V gene encodes CDR1 PRHDT and CDR2 FYEKMQ (reference sequence). Trimming took 1 base from V and 4 from J, leaving 5 bases between them. In nucleotides, the CDR3 is TGTGCCAGCAGCTTAGAACGGAATCAGCCCCAGCATTTT. As protein: CASSLERNQPQHF.

The chain employs TRBV9 and TRBJ2-1, with TRBD2 matching 14 bases. Unmatched junction bases numbered 2, after V lost 3 bases and J lost 6 bases. Germline CDR1 and CDR2: SGDLS and YYNGEE. The CDR3 loop spans 15 amino acids. In DNA, the CDR3 is TGTGCCAGCAGCGAGGGACTAGCGGGAGCCAATGAGCAGTTCTTC. As protein: CASSEGLAGANEQFF. The full variable domain, in which reference TRBV9 and TRBJ2-1 provide the parts outside the CDR3, is DSGVTQTPKHLITATGQRVTLRCSPRSGDLSVYWYQQSLDQGLQFLIQYYNGEERAKGNILERFSAQQFPDLHSELNLSSLELGDSALYFCASSEGLAGANEQFFGPGTRLTVL.

V gene TRBV28 combines with J gene TRBJ2-5, with 7 positions matching TRBD2. CDR1 is MDHEN and CDR2 is SYDVKM in the germline V gene. This CDR3 has 15 amino acids. V lost 5 bases, J lost 4 bases, and 10 bases stayed unmatched. CDR3 sequence (DNA): TGTGCCAGCAGTCCCGGGACGGGGAGGGGAGAGACCCAGTACTTC. Translation: CASSPGTGRGETQYF.

The chain joins TRBV27 to TRBJ1-5; D remains ambiguous. Germline loops: CDR1 MNHEY, CDR2 SMNVEV (reference sequence). The CDR3 extends over 13 amino acids. Trimming left V 3 bases short and J 6 bases short, with 9 bases between. The CDR3 loop reads CASSFEATQPQHF. CDR3 coding DNA: TGTGCCAGCAGTTTTGAGGCTACTCAGCCCCAGCATTTT.

The rearrangement joins TRBV30 to TRBJ2-4, with TRBD1 identical over 10 bases. The length of the CDR3 is 13 residues. Trimming cost V 5 bases and J 8 bases; bases outside gene matches: 6. Germline V gene lookup returns CDR1 GTSNPN and CDR2 SVGIG (reference sequence). DNA for the CDR3: TGTGCCTGGTCCGACAGGGGGCAGTACATTCAGTACTTC. The encoded protein is CAWSDRGQYIQYF.

This chain joins TRBV2 and TRBJ1-2; 9 bases align to TRBD1. V shed 2 bases, J shed 8 bases, and the junction held 9 bases outside the gene matches. The CDR3 has 15 residues. Germline CDR1 reads SNHLY; CDR2 reads FYNNEI. CDR3 sequence reads: CASSEQGQGELGYTF. In DNA, the CDR3 is TGTGCCAGCAGTGAACAGGGACAGGGCGAGTTGGGCTACACCTTC.

This clone was recorded once. The chain uses TRBV18 and TRBJ2-7; 10 bases map to TRBD1. V was clipped by 6 bases and J by 0 bases; unmatched bases: 5. Germline-derived CDR1 and CDR2 are KGHSH and LQKENI. This CDR3 contains 15 residues. CDR3 nucleotide sequence: TGTGCCAGCTCCCCAGGGACAGGGGCCTCCTACGAGCAGTACTTC. This translates into CASSPGTGASYEQYF.

The genes are TRBV9 and TRBJ1-4; 10 positions agree with TRBD1. The V gene end was trimmed by 2 bases and the J gene end by 8 bases; junction bases not matched to a gene: 9. CDR3 length: 16 residues. Germline V gene sequence: CDR1 SGDLS, CDR2 YYNGEE. The CDR3 reads CASSVQGTGDREKLFF. DNA for the CDR3: TGTGCCAGCAGCGTCCAGGGGACAGGGGATAGGGAAAAACTGTTTTTT.

The J gene is TRBJ1-2, the V gene TRBV27; D gene unclear. V was pared by 4 bases and J by 4 bases, with 13 bases between. From germline, CDR1 is MNHEY and CDR2 SMNVEV (reference sequence). This CDR3 spans 14 amino acids. The CDR3 DNA sequence: TGTGCCAGCAGTTCCTTATTTAACCCCTATGGCTACACCTTC. Translating it yields CASSSLFNPYGYTF.

The chain links TRBV27 to TRBJ1-3; 10 bases map to TRBD1. Germline-derived CDR1 and CDR2 are MNHEY and SMNVEV (reference sequence). This CDR3 region has 16 residues. V shed 6 bases, J shed 0 bases, and the junction held 5 bases outside the gene matches. Written as DNA, the CDR3 is TGTGCCAGCAGACAGGGACAGGGGAGCTCTGGAAACACCATATATTTT. As protein: CASRQGQGSSGNTIYF.

V gene TRBV5-6 combines with J gene TRBJ2-1; TRBD2 agrees at 8 bases. Losses at the gene ends were 3 bases for V and 0 bases for J; bases not matched to a gene: 14. The CDR3 has 19 residues. Per the germline V gene, CDR1 is SGHDT and CDR2 is YYEEEE. CDR3 protein: CASSSTPRSGGSSYNEQFF. CDR3 bases: TGTGCCAGCAGCTCCACCCCGAGGAGCGGGGGAAGCTCCTACAATGAGCAGTTCTTC.

The chain links TRBV30 to TRBJ2-3; 11 positions match TRBD2. The CDR3 has 15 amino acids. CDR1 is GTSNPN, CDR2 SVGIG, per germline (reference sequence). J gave up 5 bases and V 4 bases, and 8 bases lay outside the gene matches. The CDR3 bases are TGTGCCTGGACCTTGGGGCTAGCGGGAGGAGATACGCAGTATTTT. Translated, it gives CAWTLGLAGGDTQYF.

This sequence joins TRBV6-5 and TRBJ2-2; 9 positions match TRBD1. Looked up from germline, CDR1 is MNHEY and CDR2 is SVGAGI. This CDR3 is 15 amino acids long. V lost 6 bases, J lost 3 bases, and 5 bases stayed unmatched. The CDR3 region has the DNA TGTGCCAGCAGAAACAGGGGGCGAGACACCGGGGAGCTGTTTTTT. This translates into CASRNRGRDTGELFF.

This clone showed up just once. This chain joins TRBV4-1 and TRBJ2-7; 16 bases line up with TRBD2. The CDR3 totals 17 residues. The V segment lost 4 bases and the J segment 3 bases; nucleotides outside the gene matches: 6. Germline CDR1 is MGHRA and CDR2 is YSYEKL. The CDR3 reads CASSREGLAGGYYEQYF. The CDR3 nucleotides read TGCGCCAGCAGCCGTGAGGGACTAGCGGGGGGGTACTACGAGCAGTACTTC.

This chain joins TRBV29-1 and TRBJ1-1, with a possible D match to TRBD1 (6 bases). Germline-derived CDR1 and CDR2 are SQVTM and ANQGSEA. This CDR3 spans 15 amino acids. Trimming stripped 4 bases from V and 0 bases from J, with 15 bases between. This chain's CDR3 is CSVVQTGTVNTEAFF. The CDR3, as DNA: TGCAGCGTTGTTCAAACAGGGACTGTGAACACTGAAGCTTTCTTT.

This chain links TRBV9 with TRBJ2-2, with TRBD2 identical over 14 bases. From germline, CDR1 is SGDLS and CDR2 YYNGEE. This CDR3 contains 16 residues. The V and J ends lost 4 bases and 6 bases, in that order; junction bases with no gene match: 5. CDR3 in DNA: TGTGCCAGCAGCAATAGGGGACTAGCGGGAGCCGGGGAGCTGTTTTTT. This codes for CASSNRGLAGAGELFF.

This clone was seen only once. The V and J genes are TRBV7-8 and TRBJ1-1, with D tentatively TRBD1 (6 bases). The CDR3 has 13 amino acids. The germline CDR1 and CDR2 sequences are SGHVS and FQNEAQ. V dropped 5 bases and J dropped 11 bases, with 18 bases sitting between them. The CDR3, as DNA: TGTGCCAGCAGCGTAACCAGGGACATTCTGGCTTTCTTT. Protein product: CASSVTRDILAFF.

This clone appeared a few times. This chain connects TRBV6-1 to TRBJ2-7; 10 bases match TRBD1. The J segment lost 7 bases and the V segment lost 8 bases, leaving 5 bases of the junction unmatched. CDR1 MNHNS and CDR2 SASEGT come from the germline V gene. The CDR3 loop spans 12 amino acids. The CDR3 sequence is CASSRQGAEQYF. Written as DNA, the CDR3 is TGTGCCAGCTCTCGACAGGGGGCAGAGCAGTACTTC.

V usage is TRBV4-2 and J usage is TRBJ2-3; tentatively, D is TRBD1 (5 bases). V lost 1 base and J 2 bases, leaving 10 bases between the germline ends. Germline V gene data show CDR1 as LGHNA and CDR2 as YNFKEQ. The CDR3 contains 15 residues. The CDR3 spells CASSQGVDTTDTQYF. Here the CDR3 DNA reads TGTGCCAGCAGCCAAGGCGTGGACACCACAGATACGCAGTATTTT.